Each of the 7 T cell receptor beta chains below was sequenced from the same sample in a study of blood T cell repertoires in COVID-19. Profiling relied on immunoSEQ multiplex PCR, and the TCRdb table lists in-frame clones only, not all of them. In the table there are tens of thousands of clones, 80% to 90% of which are singletons. Sequenced material: peripheral blood. These receptors originate from a woman older than 75 with acute or convalescent COVID-19.

The chain links TRBV15 to TRBJ1-1; the D gene is possibly TRBD1 (5 bases). This CDR3 has 16 amino acids. V was cut by 4 bases and J by 2 bases, with 17 bases left in between. Germline CDR1 is LNHNV and CDR2 is YYDKDF (reference sequence). This CDR3 reads CATSTDGWQGNTEAFF. As DNA, the CDR3 is TGTGCCACCAGCACTGATGGTTGGCAGGGTAACACTGAAGCTTTCTTT. Full variable domain (missing parts from reference TRBV15 and TRBJ1-1): DAMVIQNPRYQVTQFGKPVTLSCSQTLNHNVMYWYQQKSSQAPKLLFHYYDKDFNNEADTPDNFQSRRPNTSFCFLDIRSPGLGDTAMYLCATSTDGWQGNTEAFFGQGTRLTVV.

V and J are TRBV28 and TRBJ1-3; 7 nucleotides align to TRBD1. Germline CDR1 and CDR2: MDHEN and SYDVKM. CDR3 size: 16 residues. V lost 4 bases, J lost 2 bases, and 8 bases stayed unmatched. CDR3 sequence reads: CASSSSGTAAGNTIYF. The CDR3 DNA reads as TGTGCCAGCAGTTCATCCGGGACAGCTGCTGGAAACACCATATATTTT.

The chain uses TRBV5-6 and TRBJ2-7; tentative D call: TRBD1 (5 bases). CDR1 and CDR2 (germline): SGHDT, YYEEEE. V gave up 4 bases and J gave up 5 bases, with 19 bases separating them. The CDR3 consists of 15 residues. The CDR3 sequence is CASSDAWVPGHEQYF. The CDR3 nucleotides are TGTGCCAGCAGCGATGCCTGGGTCCCAGGGCACGAGCAGTACTTC.

The rearrangement uses TRBV6-2 or TRBV6-3 and TRBJ2-7; 8 nucleotides agree with TRBD1. Germline-derived CDR1 and CDR2 are MNHEY and SVGEGT. V shed 4 bases and J 4 bases; nucleotides not matched to a gene: 3. The CDR3 contains 13 residues. The CDR3: CASSSRQGYEQYF. In nucleotides, the CDR3 is TGTGCCAGCAGTTCCCGACAGGGGTACGAGCAGTACTTC.

This clone showed up just a few times. The rearrangement uses TRBV19 and TRBJ1-1; the match to TRBD1 covers 7 bases. In germline, CDR1 is LNHDA, CDR2 SQIVND (reference sequence). The J segment lost 4 bases and the V segment lost 3 bases, leaving 5 bases of the junction unmatched. This CDR3 contains 14 residues. CDR3 coding DNA: TGTGCCAGTAGTATGAGGGGGCTGGGCACTGAAGCTTTCTTT. This translates into CASSMRGLGTEAFF. Using reference TRBV19 and TRBJ1-1 for the parts outside the CDR3, the full variable domain is DGGITQSPKYLFRKEGQNVTLSCEQNLNHDAMYWYRQDPGQGLRLIYYSQIVNDFQKGDIAEGYSVSREKKESFPLTVTSAQKNPTAFYLCASSMRGLGTEAFFGQGTRLTVV.

The V and J genes are TRBV27 and TRBJ2-3, with 9 bases fitting TRBD2. The CDR3 totals 15 residues. CDR1 MNHEY and CDR2 SMNVEV come from the germline V gene (reference sequence). The V and J ends lost 5 bases and 1 base, in that order; junction bases with no gene match: 4. In DNA, the CDR3 is TGTGCCAGCAGTCAATGGACTAGCGGCACAGATACGCAGTATTTT. This translates into CASSQWTSGTDTQYF.

V and J are TRBV7-2 and TRBJ2-7; 8 nucleotides align to TRBD2. CDR3 length: 15 residues. Trimming cost V 5 bases and J 2 bases; bases outside gene matches: 8. Per the germline V gene, CDR1 is SGHTA and CDR2 is FQGNSA. CDR3 region: CASSPGGAGAYEQYF. Here the CDR3 DNA reads TGTGCCAGCAGCCCCGGTGGAGCGGGGGCCTACGAGCAGTACTTC.